These 9 T cell receptor beta chains were sequenced from one sample in a study of vaccination and CD4 T cells after COVID-19. The Oncomine TCR Beta short-read assay was what sequenced the DNA obtained from cultured CD4+ T cells. The source of extracted genomic DNA was cultured CD4+ T cells. TCRdb redid the calling of the PCR reads with MiXCR, one entry per CDR3 protein. The sample has 10,000 or so distinct CDR3 sequences, less than 40% seen once. The antigens these receptors bind are not known. Described treatment: roughly 11-day PBMC culture with coronavirus spike peptide pools or control peptides (ViraFEST assay). An unexposed donor provided the CD4+ T cells, which were collected before the COVID-19 pandemic (2011-2018). The sequenced sample consisted of CD4+ T cells from blood, cultured in vitro. All receptors derive from a human donor in good health.

The chain couples TRBV19 to TRBJ1-5; the D gene is possibly TRBD1 (5 bases). V was cut by 5 bases and J by 1 base, with 12 bases left in between. Per germline, CDR1 LNHDA and CDR2 SQIVND (reference sequence). This CDR3 spans 15 amino acids. Written as DNA, the CDR3 is TGTGCCAGTAGTGTCGGGACGGTAAGCAATCAGCCCCAGCATTTT. This gives the protein CASSVGTVSNQPQHF.

V and J are TRBV4-3 and TRBJ2-3; 9 bases agree with TRBD2. The V and J ends lost 0 bases and 3 bases, in that order; junction bases with no gene match: 4. This CDR3 contains 16 residues. CDR1 is LGHNA, CDR2 YSLEER, per germline. In nucleotides, the CDR3 is TGCGCCAGCAGCCAAGATTTAGCGGGAGCGACAGATACGCAGTATTTT. Translated: CASSQDLAGATDTQYF.

CDR3 sequence: CASSLDRDTINYGYTF. CDR3 bases: TGTGCCAGCAGCTTAGATAGGGACACAATTAACTATGGCTACACCTTC. The V gene is TRBV7-2, the J gene TRBJ1-2; a possible D gene is TRBD1 (6 bases). Germline CDR1 reads SGHTA; CDR2 reads FQGNSA. V lost 1 base and J lost 1, with 13 bases in between. This CDR3 contains 16 residues. The full variable domain, its missing parts supplied by reference TRBV7-2 and TRBJ1-2, is GAGVSQSPSNKVTEKGKDVELRCDPISGHTALYWYRQSLGQGLEFLIYFQGNSAPDKSGLPSDRFSAERTGGSVSTLTIQRTQQEDSAVYLCASSLDRDTINYGYTFGSGTRLTVV.

The genes are TRBV7-2 and TRBJ1-2, with 8 bases that match TRBD1. V gave up 5 bases and J gave up 4 bases; unmatched junction bases: 6. The CDR3 has 14 residues. Germline V gene sequence: CDR1 SGHTA, CDR2 FQGNSA. CDR3 bases: TGTGCCAGCAGCCTGAAGGGACAGGCCTATGGCTACACCTTC. Its translation: CASSLKGQAYGYTF. Combining the CDR3 with reference TRBV7-2 and TRBJ1-2 gives the whole variable domain GAGVSQSPSNKVTEKGKDVELRCDPISGHTALYWYRQSLGQGLEFLIYFQGNSAPDKSGLPSDRFSAERTGGSVSTLTIQRTQQEDSAVYLCASSLKGQAYGYTFGSGTRLTVV.

This clonotype showed up just a few times. The J gene is TRBJ1-6, the V gene TRBV2; D is possibly TRBD1 (5 bases). The CDR3 contains 14 residues. The germline V gene encodes CDR1 SNHLY and CDR2 FYNNEI. V was pared by 3 bases and J by 10 bases, with 13 bases between. CDR3 nucleotides: TGTGCCAGCAGTGACGCGGGTTGGGGCTCACCCCTCCACTTT. This translates into CASSDAGWGSPLHF. Full variable domain (rest looked up from reference TRBV2 and TRBJ1-6): EPEVTQTPSHQVTQMGQEVILRCVPISNHLYFYWYRQILGQKVEFLVSFYNNEISEKSEIFDDQFSVERPDGSNFTLKIRSTKLEDSAMYFCASSDAGWGSPLHFGNGTRLTVT.

This clonotype was counted only a few times. The chain is built from TRBV27 and TRBJ2-3; TRBD1 might be the D (6 bases). The length of the CDR3 is 12 residues. Germline CDR1 is MNHEY and CDR2 is SMNVEV (reference sequence). Trimming took 6 bases from V and 6 from J, leaving 10 bases between them. The CDR3 here is CASRGHWDTQYF. The DNA for the CDR3 is TGTGCCAGCAGGGGACACTGGGATACGCAGTATTTT.

The rearrangement links TRBV6-1 to TRBJ2-7; D call uncertain. Between the trimmed V and J ends, which lost 9 bases and 3 bases, there was a span of 15 bases. There are 13 residues in the CDR3. The V gene's germline CDR1 is MNHNS and CDR2 SASEGT. The CDR3 DNA is TGTGCCAGTCGTTTGGCGCCTAACTACGAGCAGTACTTC. Translated, it gives CASRLAPNYEQYF.

This chain uses TRBV19 with TRBJ1-1; D is perhaps TRBD1 (6 bases). This CDR3 has 14 amino acids. CDR1 is LNHDA and CDR2 is SQIVND in the germline V gene (reference sequence). Trimming took off 5 bases at V and 1 base at J, with 11 bases between the two ends. The CDR3 loop reads CASSFQGQNTEAFF. The CDR3 nucleotides read TGTGCCAGTAGTTTTCAGGGGCAGAACACTGAAGCTTTCTTT.

This clonotype was found a few times. This chain joins TRBV27 and TRBJ2-2; no clear D. CDR1 and CDR2 from the germline V gene are MNHEY and SMNVEV (reference sequence). This CDR3 is built from 14 residues. Deletions cut 0 bases from V and 0 bases from J, with 2 bases between. CDR3 loop: CASSLSANTGELFF. DNA of the CDR3: TGTGCCAGCAGTTTATCGGCGAACACCGGGGAGCTGTTTTTT.